Below, one T cell receptor (beta chain) is given with its context. It has no known antigen specificity. No base qualities exist here, and no much larger clone lies one base off it. The CDR3 regions of human TCRbeta chains were analyzed by immunosequencing. In the source study's methods: Repertoire TCRs were matched against a reference library of SARS-CoV-2-specific TCRs generated with the MIRA antigen-specificity platform. Breadth was defined as the fraction of unique TCRs that were SARS-CoV-2-associated, and depth was defined as the fraction of total T cells that were SARS-CoV-2-associated. Using the MIRA data, each spike-specific TCR was mapped to the spike region that the TCR reacts to and placed in a CD4 or CD8 class. Log10-transformed breadth and depth values were compared by one-way ANOVA with Sidak's multiple comparisons tests. TCRdb's version of the immuneACCESS table is confined to in-frame rearrangements and falls short of the full clone set. An unresolved V gene accounts for under half of the shortfall where checked; the remainder is of unknown origin. Clone size and V and J calls were adopted from that table, with D and trimming inferred from the DNA. Recorded for this sample are roughly 50,000 clones; 87% of them occurred a single time. Less than 5% of the sample is held by the ten biggest clonotypes.

The meaning of the sample's time point label: baseline before first vaccination. The vaccinee samples were drawn from two UK trials, COV001 and COV002, one of which was a single-blind randomized controlled phase 2/3 trial testing AZD1222 (ChAdOx1 nCoV-19) in healthy adults. For TCRbeta chain sequencing, PBMC samples were collected from trial participants at day 0 and at day 28 after the second dose. The data belong to a study of T cell responses to AZD1222 COVID-19 vaccine (dated by TCRdb to the early 2020s). Concerning the study at large: Because spike-specific TCR depth and breadth did not differ between the two schedules, AZD1222 recipients who got a second dose at roughly 4 weeks were pooled with those who got a second dose at roughly 12 weeks. A total of over 230 trial participants underwent TCR sequencing, of whom 200 to 220 received two doses of AZD1222 and about 25 received two doses of the MenACWY control vaccine. Trial participants were enrolled by age into subgroups of 18-55, 56-69 and 70-plus years, and approximately 150, 30 and 60 TCR-sequenced participants, respectively, were included in these subgroups.

What the authors observed across the whole study: Conclusions about previously exposed vaccinees are limited, since just five or six AZD1222 recipients were seropositive for SARS-CoV-2 at baseline. Nearly half of unique spike-specific TCRs reportedly recognized epitopes outside regions mutated in the B.1.351 and B.1.1.7 variants. Because no day 14 peak-response samples were available, the repertoires could be characterized only after the peak T cell response. Participants were mostly white British, with more females than males. The authors suggested clonal diversity may have been underestimated. After two AZD1222 doses, spike-specific TCR breadth and depth were significantly higher than at day 0 and than in MenACWY recipients. In the small 56-69-year group, the increase in depth fell short of significance, most likely because of low power. The vaccine-associated CD4 TCRs covered the entire spike protein, and the dominant responses fell in regions 160-218 and 743-854.

As encoded in the germline V gene (reference sequence), CDR1 is SEHNR while CDR2 is FQNEAQ. There are 15 amino acids in the CDR3, from cysteine to phenylalanine inclusive. Only the CDR3 part of the read is kept: 45 bases, read in frame from the first base. Cut back by 6 bases and 7 bases, the V and J ends lie 20 bases apart. This clonotype was obtained from an adult in good health. Rearrangement joined TRBV7-9 to TRBJ2-3; D gene: possibly TRBD2, on 7 matching bases. This sample comprised peripheral blood, obtained on day 0 of AZD1222 vaccination. The CDR3 is CASRPQGGGRNTQYF. The DNA reads as follows: TGTGCCAGCAGGCCCCAAGGGGGGGGTCGAAATACGCAGTATTTT.